This T cell receptor beta chain was identified during a study of T cell repertoires in cytomegalovirus infection (dated by TCRdb to about 2019). Study-wide context: Donor HLA type was relevant to the analysis, because carriage of CMV infection together with the matching HLA type was indicated by public TCR beta signatures.

Instrument used: Illumina HiSeq 1500. TCRdb handled the public reads itself, with Q25 trimming in fastp and clone calling in MiXCR, and kept productive beta chains. Duplicate CDR3 protein sequences are folded into a single record with the most common DNA and genes. Recorded for this sample are 90,000 to 130,000 distinct CDR3 sequences; about 9.5% of them occurred a single time. The ten biggest clones cover 31% of the sample. This clonotype was observed many times. This receptor's antigen is unknown. Base qualities are not provided; no much larger clone lies one nucleotide away. The research as a whole found: Carriers of CMV infection plus the relevant HLA type were discriminated by the cumulative frequency of public TCR beta family members in the study cohort and in an independent 352-donor cohort. The ex vivo response was dominated by HLA-C-restricted CMV-specific TCR beta clonotypes, which also provided the single most frequent clonotype in two of eight donors.

Sequences were obtained from PBMCs, sequenced either directly or after in vitro stimulation (not recorded which). This TCR derives from a human donor in good health (CMV status not recorded). Some clones in this sample may be carry-over from other donors' samples.

This receptor carries the CDR3 CASSQVRGALNTGELFF. The sequence in DNA is TGTGCCAGCAGCCAAGTCCGGGGGGCTCTGAACACCGGGGAGCTGTTTTTT. The chain was built from TRBV4-2 and TRBJ2-2; possibly the D gene is TRBD2, per 7 matching bases. Trimming takes 1 base from V and 1 base from J, and the germline ends sit 13 bases apart. CDR1 is given as LGHNA and CDR2 as YNFKEQ, both from the germline V gene. From the cysteine up to the phenylalanine, the CDR3 has a length of 17 residues. Of the read, only the CDR3 DNA is kept; its 51 bases are in frame from base 1.